These T cell receptor beta chains were read from a single sample in a study of cytomegalovirus exposure and HLA in healthy donors. The repertoire was sequenced with immunoSEQ multiplex PCR; TCRdb's copy has only in-frame clones and lacks some. This table holds about 140,000 clones, more than 55% found once. Sample: PBMCs. The receptors were sampled from a woman between 55 and 75 years old in good health and CMV-seronegative. CDR3s include the opening cysteine and the closing phenylalanine or tryptophan. The D gene is left open where the match is weak. Where a row states a size, it is once, few, many or the class of an expanded clone; other rows omit it.

D gene	clone size	V gene	CDR3 length	J gene	CDR3 protein	CDR3 DNA
TRBD1	NA	TRBV6-1	14	TRBJ1-1	CASSEGRTGLRAFF	TGTGCCAGCAGTGAAGGGCGGACAGGGCTGAGAGCTTTCTTT
NA	once	TRBV7-2	15	TRBJ2-3	CASSFEATGTDTQYF	TGTGCCAGCAGCTTCGAAGCGACGGGGACAGATACGCAGTATTTT
TRBD2	NA	TRBV15	16	TRBJ2-1	CATSRGERGNYNEQFF	TGTGCCACCAGCAGAGGGGAGCGGGGGAACTACAATGAGCAGTTCTTC
NA	NA	TRBV19	16	TRBJ1-2	CASSRQRETVNYGYTF	TGTGCCAGTAGTCGTCAGCGGGAGACAGTGAACTATGGCTACACCTTC
NA	NA	TRBV5-6	13	TRBJ1-2	CASSQDRFYGYTF	TGTGCCAGCAGCCAGGACAGATTCTATGGCTACACCTTC
NA	once	TRBV19	18	TRBJ1-1	CASSIEILRTDNNTEAFF	TGTGCCAGTAGTATAGAGATTTTAAGGACAGACAATAACACTGAAGCTTTCTTT
NA	NA	TRBV5-1	15	TRBJ2-1	CASSLVAGRSDEQFF	TGCGCCAGCAGCTTGGTTGCGGGAAGGAGCGATGAGCAGTTCTTC
NA	few	TRBV6-5	14	TRBJ1-2	CASSSRTPNYGYTF	TGTGCCAGCAGTTCCCGGACACCTAACTATGGCTACACCTTC
NA	few	TRBV6-4	14	TRBJ2-3	CASGGGGAADTQYF	TGTGCCAGCGGGGGAGGGGGGGCTGCAGATACGCAGTATTTT
TRBD1	NA	TRBV7-8	18	TRBJ1-3	CASSLSYPDRGPGNTIYF	TGTGCCAGCAGCCTTAGCTATCCGGACAGGGGGCCTGGAAACACCATATATTTT
NA	NA	TRBV4-2	16	TRBJ2-1	CASSQDFGMTYNEQFF	TGTGCCAGCAGCCAAGATTTCGGGATGACCTACAATGAGCAGTTCTTC
TRBD1	NA	TRBV6-5	13	TRBJ1-1	CASSGTGAPRAFF	TGTGCCAGCTCCGGGACAGGGGCTCCTAGGGCTTTCTTT
NA	NA	TRBV6-4	13	TRBJ2-1	CASSPRGTDEQFF	TGTGCCAGCAGCCCCAGGGGTACCGATGAGCAGTTCTTC
NA	NA	TRBV15	15	TRBJ2-5	CATSRRGGVQETQYF	TGTGCCACCAGCAGGAGAGGGGGGGTCCAAGAGACCCAGTACTTC
NA	NA	TRBV21-1	19	TRBJ2-2	CASSKASGDRPLGTGELFF	TGTGCCAGCAGCAAAGCGTCAGGAGACAGGCCCTTGGGCACCGGGGAGCTGTTTTTT
NA	NA	TRBV25-1	12	TRBJ2-7	CASSASSDEQYF	TGTGCCAGCAGTGCCTCTAGTGACGAGCAGTACTTC
TRBD1	NA	TRBV28	13	TRBJ2-7	CASHRGNPYEQYF	TGTGCCAGCCACAGGGGTAACCCCTACGAGCAGTACTTC
NA	NA	TRBV6-5	12	TRBJ1-1	CASSRGTTEAFF	TGTGCCAGCAGTCGGGGGACCACTGAAGCTTTCTTT
NA	NA	TRBV11-3	12	TRBJ2-1	CASSLNRGEQFF	TGTGCCAGCAGCTTAAATAGGGGGGAGCAGTTCTTC
TRBD1	NA	TRBV7-2	14	TRBJ2-3	CASSYDRGTDTQYF	TGTGCCAGCAGCTACGACAGGGGCACAGATACGCAGTATTTT
NA	NA	TRBV7-8	17	TRBJ1-5	CASSSVSVGGSNQPQHF	TGTGCCAGCAGCTCCGTTTCTGTGGGGGGTAGCAATCAGCCCCAGCATTTT
NA	NA	TRBV5-1	15	TRBJ2-1	CASSPGLGGNNEQFF	TGCGCCAGCAGCCCCGGACTAGGGGGGAACAATGAGCAGTTCTTC
TRBD1	NA	TRBV9	14	TRBJ1-1	CASSVERQGVEAFF	TGTGCCAGCAGCGTAGAAAGACAGGGGGTGGAGGCTTTCTTT
NA	NA	TRBV5-4	14	TRBJ2-3	CASSLEGPQDTQYF	TGTGCCAGCAGCTTGGAGGGGCCCCAAGATACGCAGTATTTT
NA	NA	TRBV5-1	15	TRBJ1-6	CASSLAGQENSPLHF	TGCGCCAGCAGCTTGGCTGGTCAGGAAAATTCACCCCTCCACTTT
NA	NA	TRBV4-2	14	TRBJ2-3	CASSQDRNTDTQYF	TGTGCCAGCAGCCAAGACAGGAATACAGATACGCAGTATTTT
NA	NA	TRBV9	15	TRBJ2-7	CASSVGAGAYYEQYF	TGTGCCAGCAGCGTAGGGGCAGGGGCTTACTACGAGCAGTACTTC
NA	NA	TRBV5-5	13	TRBJ2-2	CASLRVNTGELFF	TGTGCCAGCCTCCGAGTGAACACCGGGGAGCTGTTTTTT
TRBD1	NA	TRBV25-1	16	TRBJ1-2	CASSANIGGRLYGYTF	TGTGCCAGCAGTGCAAATATAGGGGGCAGACTCTATGGCTACACCTTC
NA	few	TRBV2	13	TRBJ1-1	CASTLGVNTEAFF	TGTGCCAGCACCCTGGGAGTGAACACTGAAGCTTTCTTT
TRBD1	NA	TRBV5-6	16	TRBJ2-5	CASNRDRGLVQETQYF	TGTGCCAGCAACCGGGACAGGGGGCTCGTTCAGGAGACCCAGTACTTC
NA	NA	TRBV19	11	TRBJ2-5	CASSNGETQYF	TGTGCCAGTAGTAACGGAGAGACCCAGTACTTC
NA	NA	TRBV6-5	14	TRBJ2-7	CASTVSSQGRQQYF	TGTGCCAGCACCGTATCATCACAGGGGAGGCAGCAGTACTTC
NA	few	TRBV14	14	TRBJ1-1	CASSRRKGATEAFF	TGTGCCAGCAGCCGACGGAAAGGAGCCACTGAAGCTTTCTTT
TRBD2	NA	TRBV4-2	14	TRBJ2-5	CASSLGRGGETQYF	TGTGCCAGCAGCCTCGGGAGGGGAGGTGAGACCCAGTACTTC
NA	few	TRBV2	14	TRBJ2-1	CASSEGRGRNEQFF	TGTGCCAGCAGTGAGGGCAGGGGAAGGAATGAGCAGTTCTTC
TRBD1	NA	TRBV19	16	TRBJ2-7	CASSIIPGQGAYEQYF	TGTGCCAGTAGTATCATCCCGGGACAGGGGGCATACGAGCAGTACTTC
TRBD2	NA	TRBV5-1	16	TRBJ2-3	CASSLGEGLRTDTQYF	TGCGCCAGCAGCTTGGGGGAGGGACTCCGCACAGATACGCAGTATTTT
TRBD1	NA	TRBV5-4	16	TRBJ2-5	CASSKPGQGIQETQYF	TGTGCCAGCAGTAAACCGGGACAGGGGATTCAAGAGACCCAGTACTTC
NA	NA	TRBV6-1	14	TRBJ2-7	CASSESRERYGQYF	TGTGCCAGCAGTGAATCTAGAGAACGTTACGGGCAGTACTTC
NA	NA	TRBV18	16	TRBJ2-1	CASSPKAGTSYNEQFF	TGTGCCAGCTCACCAAAGGCCGGGACTTCCTACAATGAGCAGTTCTTC
NA	NA	TRBV7-7	14	TRBJ2-2	CASSLQKNTGELFF	TGTGCTAGCAGCTTACAGAAGAACACCGGGGAGCTGTTTTTT
NA	NA	TRBV6-5	14	TRBJ1-3	CASGQTPSGNTIYF	TGTGCCAGCGGACAGACGCCCTCTGGAAACACCATATATTTT
TRBD2	NA	TRBV5-1	16	TRBJ2-2	CASSFRGGSNTGELFF	TGCGCCAGCAGCTTTCGCGGGGGATCGAACACCGGGGAGCTGTTTTTT
NA	few	TRBV5-1	14	TRBJ1-3	CASSLASSGNTIYF	TGCGCCAGCAGCCTGGCCAGCTCTGGAAACACCATATATTTT
TRBD2	few	TRBV7-2	18	TRBJ2-3	CASSFTGIAGGSTDTQYF	TGTGCCAGCAGCTTCACCGGGATAGCGGGGGGGAGCACAGATACGCAGTATTTT